What follows are 32 T cell receptor beta chains derived from one specimen sequenced in a study of blood T cell repertoires in COVID-19 (TCRdb year 2020). The library was built by means of the immunoSEQ multiplex PCR assay. In TCRdb, the immuneACCESS table is reduced to in-frame sequences with V and J assigned. These tables do not hold every clone; where another copy was compared, an unresolved V gene accounts for under half, and the others remain unexplained. The sample has approximately 120,000 clones on record, approximately 82% of them singletons. The ten largest clones take up approximately 3.9% of the sample. The specimen sequenced was peripheral blood. These receptors originate from a woman between 45 and 65 years old with acute or convalescent COVID-19.

The chain combines TRBV2 with TRBJ1-5; 7 bases are a match to TRBD1. Germline loops: CDR1 SNHLY, CDR2 FYNNEI. J was trimmed by 6 bases and V by 7 bases; bases with no gene match: 12. This CDR3 has 15 amino acids. CDR3: CASTALDRQGQPQHF. The CDR3 coding sequence is TGTGCCAGCACAGCTTTGGACAGGCAAGGTCAGCCCCAGCATTTT.

The genes are TRBV11-3 and TRBJ1-1; TRBD1 might be the D (5 bases). The CDR3 covers 13 residues. Trimming cost V 5 bases and J 1 base, with 8 bases left between them. CDR1 is SGHNT, CDR2 YENEEA, per germline. The CDR3 coding sequence is TGTGCCAGCAGCAAAACAGGGAACACTGAAGCTTTCTTT. Translated, it gives CASSKTGNTEAFF. Drawing the rest from reference TRBV11-3 and TRBJ1-1, the complete variable domain is EAGVVQSPRYKIIEKKQPVAFWCNPISGHNTLYWYLQNLGQGPELLIRYENEEAVDDSQLPKDRFSAERLKGVDSTLKIQPAELGDSAVYLCASSKTGNTEAFFGQGTRLTVV.

The rearrangement links TRBV5-1 to TRBJ1-2; D is unclear. There are 14 residues in the CDR3. In germline, CDR1 is SGHRS, CDR2 YFSETQ. Trimming took 0 bases from V and 6 from J, leaving 12 bases between them. CDR3 protein: CASSLGGMGDGYTF. DNA of the CDR3: TGCGCCAGCAGCTTGGGAGGGATGGGTGATGGCTACACCTTC.

The genes are TRBV6-6 and TRBJ1-4; D remains ambiguous. CDR3 size: 14 residues. Germline assignment: CDR1 MNHNY and CDR2 SVGAGI (reference sequence). V was clipped by 4 bases and J by 7 bases, with 13 bases between them. This CDR3 is CASSSSGGFEKLFF. Here the CDR3 DNA reads TGTGCCAGCAGTTCCTCGGGAGGCTTTGAAAAACTGTTTTTT.

The chain is built from TRBV2 and TRBJ2-3, with a weak D call TRBD2 (5 bases). Trimming took off 11 bases at V and 5 bases at J, with 20 bases between the two ends. This CDR3 has 14 amino acids. CDR1 and CDR2 (germline): SNHLY, FYNNEI. The CDR3 sequence is CACLDGIRKDTQYF. The CDR3 DNA is TGTGCCTGCTTAGACGGGATTAGGAAAGATACGCAGTATTTT.

The chain has TRBV3-1 (or the pseudogene TRBV3-2) and TRBJ2-1, with TRBD2 as a possible D gene (6 bases). Deletions cut 4 bases from V and 6 bases from J, with 10 bases between. Germline-derived CDR1 and CDR2 are LGHDT and YNNKEL (reference sequence). The CDR3 covers 13 residues. DNA of the CDR3: TGTGCCAGCAGCCTCTGGAGGGGCAATGAGCAGTTCTTC. Its protein product is CASSLWRGNEQFF.

The chain uses TRBV3-1 (or the pseudogene TRBV3-2) and TRBJ1-3; possible D gene TRBD1, 6 bases. Trimming left V 5 bases short and J 4 bases short, with 18 bases between. The CDR3 has 16 amino acids. Germline lookup yields CDR1 LGHDT and CDR2 YNNKEL (reference sequence). The CDR3 DNA reads as TGTGCCAGCAGCTCCCATAACAGGGTAGCAGGAAACACCATATATTTT. Protein sequence: CASSSHNRVAGNTIYF.

The chain is built from TRBV6-1 and TRBJ1-6; D uncertain. V lost 2 bases and J 6 bases, leaving 5 bases between the germline ends. CDR1 and CDR2 from the germline V gene are MNHNS and SASEGT. CDR3 length: 13 amino acids. The CDR3: CASSELANSPLHF. CDR3 DNA: TGTGCCAGCAGTGAACTGGCTAATTCACCCCTCCACTTT.

In its sample, this clone was seen once. V and J are TRBV28 and TRBJ1-3; 7 bases line up with TRBD1. CDR1 is MDHEN and CDR2 is SYDVKM in the germline V gene. V was pared by 5 bases and J by 4 bases, with 8 bases of the junction left unmatched. CDR3 length: 15 amino acids. CDR3 coding DNA: TGTGCCAGCAGTCCAGACAGGGTAGGCGGAAACACCATATATTTT. Protein product: CASSPDRVGGNTIYF.

The chain combines TRBV6-1 with TRBJ2-2; a weak D match, TRBD2 (5 bases). This CDR3 is 15 amino acids long. Trimming removed 0 bases from V and 4 bases from J, with 9 bases in between. Germline V gene sequence: CDR1 MNHNS, CDR2 SASEGT. CDR3 region: CASSEARAGTGELFF. The CDR3 coding sequence is TGTGCCAGCAGTGAAGCGAGGGCGGGCACCGGGGAGCTGTTTTTT.

This chain uses TRBV30 with TRBJ2-7; TRBD1 matches 7 bases. CDR1 GTSNPN and CDR2 SVGIG come from the germline V gene (reference sequence). J was trimmed by 2 bases and V by 3 bases; bases with no gene match: 16. The CDR3 consists of 17 residues. In DNA form, the CDR3 reads TGTGCCTGGAGCTTGACAGGGCCTGGGCGGTTCACCTACGAGCAGTACTTC. This codes for CAWSLTGPGRFTYEQYF.

The V and J genes are TRBV7-3 and TRBJ2-5; D gene ambiguous. Trimming took 1 base from V and 5 from J, leaving 8 bases between them. Germline CDR1 is SGHTA and CDR2 is FQGTGA. The CDR3 is 13 residues long. CDR3 residues: CASSLRREETQYF. The CDR3 DNA follows: TGTGCCAGCAGCTTAAGAAGAGAGGAGACCCAGTACTTC.

V is TRBV6-2 or TRBV6-3 and J is TRBJ1-1; D remains ambiguous. The germline V and J ends were trimmed by 6 bases and 1 base, with 15 bases remaining between them. Germline CDR1 is MNHEY and CDR2 is SVGEGT. The CDR3 is 15 amino acids. CDR3 region: CASSIRTVSNTEAFF. CDR3 DNA sequence: TGTGCCAGCAGCATCCGCACAGTATCGAACACTGAAGCTTTCTTT.

This clone was seen more than once but under ten times. This chain connects TRBV19 to TRBJ1-1, with D hard to call. This CDR3 is built from 13 residues. Germline V lookup: CDR1 LNHDA, CDR2 SQIVND (reference sequence). The V end lost 9 bases, the J end lost 3 bases, and 14 bases lay between the germline ends. The CDR3 DNA follows: TGTGCCAGCTCGAGATTCGCGGACACTGAAGCTTTCTTT. It codes for CASSRFADTEAFF.

This clone was seen a handful of times. The CDR3 DNA follows: TGTGCCAGCAGTAGAGACAGGGCAACCTACGAGCAGTACTTC. It yields the protein CASSRDRATYEQYF. This chain joins TRBV6-5 and TRBJ2-7, with TRBD1 matching over 7 bases. V dropped 5 bases and J dropped 2; count of bases not matched to a gene: 6. This CDR3 has 14 amino acids. In germline, CDR1 is MNHEY, CDR2 SVGAGI.

This chain uses TRBV9 with TRBJ1-6; D possibly corresponds to TRBD1 (5 bases). The length of the CDR3 is 15 residues. In germline, CDR1 is SGDLS, CDR2 YYNGEE. Trimming stripped 0 bases from V and 9 bases from J, with 13 bases between. CDR3 DNA sequence: TGTGCCAGCAGCGTAGGGGTCAGGGAAGGTTCACCCCTCCACTTT. It translates to CASSVGVREGSPLHF.

The chain recombines TRBV9 with TRBJ2-2; a possible D gene is TRBD2 (5 bases). V was clipped by 0 bases and J by 6 bases, with 12 bases between them. The length of the CDR3 is 15 residues. Germline values: CDR1 SGDLS, CDR2 YYNGEE. CDR3 sequence reads: CASSVAPGIPGELFF. The DNA of the CDR3 is TGTGCCAGCAGCGTAGCCCCCGGGATCCCCGGGGAGCTGTTTTTT.

The V and J genes are TRBV18 and TRBJ1-1; D is unclear. CDR3 length: 13 residues. Germline V gene data show CDR1 as KGHSH and CDR2 as LQKENI. V shed 4 bases and J shed 6 bases, with 12 bases lying between them. The CDR3 is CASSLLGVAEAFF. In DNA, the CDR3 is TGTGCCAGCTCACTCCTCGGAGTCGCTGAAGCTTTCTTT.

The V gene is TRBV18, the J gene TRBJ2-5; 10 bases are a match to TRBD2. The germline CDR1 and CDR2 sequences are KGHSH and LQKENI. V gave up 3 bases and J gave up 5 bases; unmatched junction bases: 6. The CDR3 contains 15 residues. CDR3 DNA: TGTGCCAGCTCACCCCAGCGGGAGGGTTTTGAGACCCAGTACTTC. This translates into CASSPQREGFETQYF. The full variable domain, completed using reference TRBV18 and TRBJ2-5, is NAGVMQNPRHLVRRRGQEARLRCSPMKGHSHVYWYRQLPEEGLKFMVYLQKENIIDESGMPKERFSAEFPKEGPSILRIQQVVRGDSAAYFCASSPQREGFETQYFGPGTRLLVL.

This CDR3 reads CASSDRQGKGYGYTF. The CDR3 coding sequence is TGTGCCAGCAGCGACAGACAGGGAAAGGGCTATGGCTACACCTTC. V and J are TRBV9 and TRBJ1-2, with 7 positions matching TRBD1. The CDR3 sequence is 15 residues long. The ends lost 3 bases at V and 4 bases at J; junction bases unmatched: 9. The germline V gene encodes CDR1 SGDLS and CDR2 YYNGEE.

This clone was seen more than once but under ten times. This chain links TRBV11-3 with TRBJ2-7; possibly TRBD1 for D (5 bases). Trimming took off 2 bases at V and 6 bases at J, with 14 bases between the two ends. The CDR3 covers 14 residues. CDR1 is SGHNT and CDR2 is YENEEA in the germline V gene. The DNA for the CDR3 is TGTGCCAGCAGCTTAAATTGGCAGGGTGGCGAGCAGTACTTC. This encodes CASSLNWQGGEQYF.

In this sample, this clone turned up once. The rearrangement joins TRBV11-2 to TRBJ2-7; D is unresolved. Germline CDR1 and CDR2: SGHAT and FQNNGV. V was shortened by 1 base and J by 2 bases, with 9 bases between the two germline ends. CDR3 length: 14 amino acids. CDR3 in DNA: TGTGCCAGCAGCTTAGTGTCGAAGCCCTACGAGCAGTACTTC. Translating gives CASSLVSKPYEQYF.

This chain uses TRBV10-1 with TRBJ2-1; a possible D gene is TRBD2 (6 bases). The CDR3 length is 16 residues. The V gene's germline CDR1 is WNHNN and CDR2 SYGVQD (reference sequence). The V gene lost 8 bases and the J gene lost 2 bases, with 19 bases spanning the gap. CDR3 amino acids: CASPPFWRAPYNEQFF. CDR3 sequence (DNA): TGCGCCAGCCCGCCCTTTTGGAGGGCCCCCTACAATGAGCAGTTCTTC.

The chain is built from TRBV28 and TRBJ2-1; D ambiguous. The CDR3 has 14 residues. Per the germline V gene, CDR1 is MDHEN and CDR2 is SYDVKM. V dropped 8 bases and J dropped 2 bases, with 13 bases sitting between them. The CDR3 region is CASPPSLTYNEQFF. In DNA form, the CDR3 reads TGTGCCAGCCCCCCCAGTCTCACCTACAATGAGCAGTTCTTC.

The genes are TRBV10-2 and TRBJ2-3; D may be TRBD1 (5 bases). The length of the CDR3 is 17 residues. Germline assignment: CDR1 WSHSY and CDR2 SAAADI. The ends were cut back, 0 bases at V and 0 bases at J, with 13 bases in the middle. CDR3: CASSESPTDTSTDTQYF. DNA of the CDR3: TGCGCCAGCAGTGAGTCGCCGACGGACACTAGCACAGATACGCAGTATTTT.

This sequence joins TRBV5-1 and TRBJ2-5; D is unclear. Germline loops: CDR1 SGHRS, CDR2 YFSETQ. The CDR3 consists of 14 residues. V was trimmed by 0 bases and J by 5 bases, leaving 11 bases between them. The CDR3 DNA is TGCGCCAGCAGCTTGGGGTCAACTCCCGAGACCCAGTACTTC. This gives the protein CASSLGSTPETQYF.

This CDR3 reads CASSSQGVDYGYTF. CDR3 coding DNA: TGCGCCAGCAGCTCCCAGGGGGTTGACTATGGCTACACCTTC. This sequence joins TRBV5-1 and TRBJ1-2, with 7 bases fitting TRBD1. The CDR3 is made up of 14 amino acids. The germline gives CDR1 SGHRS, CDR2 YFSETQ. The ends lost 3 bases at V and 3 bases at J; junction bases unmatched: 5.

This chain joins TRBV18 and TRBJ1-3, with 7 nucleotides matching TRBD1. Germline V CDR1 and CDR2: KGHSH, LQKENI. The CDR3 consists of 15 residues. The V segment lost 2 bases and the J segment 2 bases; nucleotides outside the gene matches: 3. Here the CDR3 DNA reads TGTGCCAGCTCACCAACGCAGGGGGCTGGAAACACCATATATTTT. Its protein product is CASSPTQGAGNTIYF.

This clone was seen a handful of times. The gene calls are TRBV27 and TRBJ1-4, with D possibly being TRBD1 (5 bases). CDR3 length equals 14 residues. Germline loops: CDR1 MNHEY, CDR2 SMNVEV (reference sequence). The V end was cut by 2 bases, the J end by 5 bases, with 9 bases between. The CDR3 protein is CASSLNRPNEKLFF. The CDR3 nucleotides are TGTGCCAGCAGTTTAAACAGGCCCAATGAAAAACTGTTTTTT.

This sequence joins TRBV4-1 and TRBJ1-5; D perhaps matches TRBD1 (5 bases). Germline loops: CDR1 MGHRA, CDR2 YSYEKL. The CDR3 has 19 residues. Trimming took off 1 base at V and 9 bases at J, with 28 bases between the two ends. The CDR3 DNA is TGCGCCAGCAGCCAAGTAGGTTCGGTCGGGGGGACGGTGCGCGGGCCCCAGCATTTT. Translation: CASSQVGSVGGTVRGPQHF.

The rearrangement links TRBV10-1 to TRBJ1-1; D remains ambiguous. The germline gives CDR1 WNHNN, CDR2 SYGVQD (reference sequence). CDR3 length: 12 amino acids. V gave up 5 bases and J gave up 1 base, with 5 bases separating them. CDR3 sequence: CASSSRNTEAFF. The CDR3 bases are TGCGCCAGCAGTTCGAGGAACACTGAAGCTTTCTTT.

The gene calls are TRBV19 and TRBJ1-1; D remains unclear. Trimming left V 5 bases short and J 0 bases short, with 13 bases between. The CDR3 is 15 residues long. Germline V gives CDR1 LNHDA, CDR2 SQIVND (reference sequence). The DNA for the CDR3 is TGTGCCAGTAGTGCTCTCGAGGGCCTGAACACTGAAGCTTTCTTT. Translation gives CASSALEGLNTEAFF.